This T cell receptor beta chain stems from a study of T cell responses to AZD1222 COVID-19 vaccine. Overall study results and limits: The sample set comprised mostly white British donors with more females, and clonal diversity was possibly underestimated. Nearly half of spike-specific TCRs reportedly target unmutated variant regions. No repertoire was sampled before or during the peak T cell response, only after it.

Sequencing used immunoSEQ multiplex PCR; TCRdb keeps in-frame clones, though not all of them. The sample contains roughly 82,000 clones, approximately 81% of which appear only once. This CDR3 is built from 13 residues. Germline-derived CDR1 and CDR2 are SGHTA and FQGTGA. V lost 1 base to trimming and J lost 2 bases, with 3 bases between them. With regard to this clone: Its antigen is still unknown.

The receptor comes from an adult in good health. The J gene is TRBJ1-3, the V gene TRBV7-3; D uncertain. The source material was peripheral blood, sampled on day 0 of AZD1222 vaccination. This chain's CDR3 is CASSLKPGNTIYF. The CDR3 nucleotides read TGTGCCAGCAGCTTAAAGCCTGGAAACACCATATATTTT.